This TCR beta chain emerged from a study of CD8 T cells in Susac syndrome. Study-wide points: Acknowledgment was made by the study that its TCR sequencing and HLA analysis involved a relatively small number of individuals.

An amount of RNA that ranged from roughly 0.45 to 1 ug was reverse transcribed with random hexamers. TCR beta CDR3 was amplified by immunoSEQ covering 54 Vbeta and 13 Jbeta. TCRdb re-analysed the immunoSEQ multiplex PCR reads in MiXCR, keeping a single row per CDR3 protein. The sample comprises about 160,000 distinct CDR3 sequences, about 96% of which are singletons, and 0.1% to 0.15% rests with the top ten. Germline V gives CDR1 LGHNA, CDR2 YNFKEQ. Trimming shortened V by 0 bases and J by 4 bases, and 10 bases separated the two germline ends. The CDR3 is 15 residues long. As concerns this clonotype: Its antigen is undetermined.

The clonotype comes from a human donor with Susac syndrome. Sequenced sample: CD4+ T cells from PBMCs. The chain carries TRBV4-2 and TRBJ1-3; the D is unclear. The DNA of the CDR3 is TGTGCCAGCAGCCAAGATTTGGGCTCCGGAAACACCATATATTTT. Protein: CASSQDLGSGNTIYF.